This T cell receptor (beta chain) was sequenced in a study of T cell responses to AZD1222 COVID-19 vaccine. Study information: Pooled together were second doses at about 4 or about 12 weeks.

Sequencing was performed with immunoSEQ multiplex PCR; in TCRdb, only in-frame clones are kept and a portion is missing. The data contain around 130,000 clones, approximately 94% of them singletons. Regarding the study as a whole: White British ancestry dominated among donors, who included more females, and clonal diversity was possibly underestimated. Sampled repertoires all dated from after the peak T cell response. Seropositivity was recorded at baseline in only six AZD1222 recipients.

This clone was seen once. Its antigen is still unknown. The CDR3 covers 14 residues. Per the germline V gene, CDR1 is GTSNPN and CDR2 is SVGIG (reference sequence). With V trimmed by 3 bases and J by 10 bases, 9 bases remained unmatched. This material consisted of peripheral blood, taken on day 0 of AZD1222 vaccination. The receptor comes from an adult in good health. The gene calls are TRBV30 and TRBJ2-1, with 10 bases matching TRBD2. CDR3 sequence: CAWSHLGLASEQFF. The CDR3 region has the DNA TGTGCCTGGAGCCATTTGGGACTAGCGTCCGAGCAGTTCTTC.